This record looks at one T cell receptor (beta chain) sequence and its context. This specimen comes from a study of T cell changes during pregnancy in multiple sclerosis. The protocol was immunoSEQ multiplex PCR, while the TCRdb copy is restricted to in-frame clones and leaves out a portion. The table records 40,000 to 60,000 clones, 85% to 90% of them present only once. The CDR3 covers 14 residues. CDR1 and CDR2 from the germline V gene are MNHNS and SASEGT. The J segment lost 8 bases and the V segment lost 8 bases, leaving 6 bases of the junction unmatched. The sample in question was peripheral blood, obtained in the first trimester of pregnancy. V gene TRBV6-1 combines with J gene TRBJ1-6; 10 bases align to TRBD1. The receptor's source is a female donor in good health, enrolled as a control in a pregnancy study. The chain's CDR3 is CASQDRGRDSPLHF. The CDR3 DNA reads TGTGCCAGCCAAGACAGGGGGCGGGATTCACCCCTCCACTTT.